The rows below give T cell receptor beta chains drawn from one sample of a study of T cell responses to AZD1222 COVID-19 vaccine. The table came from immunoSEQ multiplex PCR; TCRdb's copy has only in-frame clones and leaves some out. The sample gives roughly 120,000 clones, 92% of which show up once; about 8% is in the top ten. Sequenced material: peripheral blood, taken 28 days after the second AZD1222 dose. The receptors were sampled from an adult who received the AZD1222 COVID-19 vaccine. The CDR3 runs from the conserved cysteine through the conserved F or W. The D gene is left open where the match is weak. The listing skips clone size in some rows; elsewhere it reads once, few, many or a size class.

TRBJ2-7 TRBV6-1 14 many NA TGTGCCAGCAGTGAAACCGGGAGCGTCGACGAGCAGTACTTC CASSETGSVDEQYF
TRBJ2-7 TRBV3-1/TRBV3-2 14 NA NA TGTGCCAGCGCCCGGGGGTTGGAAATCCACGAGCAGTACTTC CASARGLEIHEQYF
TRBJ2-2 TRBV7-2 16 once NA TGTGCCAGCAGCTTAGTCGGGTCCCCAGGGACCGGGGAGCTGTTTTTT CASSLVGSPGTGELFF
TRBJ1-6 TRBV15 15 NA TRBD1 TGTGCCACCAAAGGGACAGGGGCTAATAATTCACCCCTCCACTTT CATKGTGANNSPLHF
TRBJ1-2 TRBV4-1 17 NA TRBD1 TGCGCCAGCAGCCAACGGGACAGGATGCCCAGAAACTATGGCTACACCTTC CASSQRDRMPRNYGYTF
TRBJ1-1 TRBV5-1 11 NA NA TGCGCCAGCAGCTTGAACACTGAAGCTTTCTTT CASSLNTEAFF
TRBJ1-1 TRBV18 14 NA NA TGTGCCAGTTCACCCCAGGGACATGACGCTGAAGCTTTCTTT CASSPQGHDAEAFF
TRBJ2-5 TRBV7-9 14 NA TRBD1 TGTGCCACTACCGGGACAGGGCTGCAAGAGACCCAGTACTTC CATTGTGLQETQYF
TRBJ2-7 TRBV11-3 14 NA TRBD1 TGTGCCAGCAGCCCGGACAGGGGATCCTACGAGCAGTACTTC CASSPDRGSYEQYF
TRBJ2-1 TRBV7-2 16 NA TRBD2 TGTGCCAGCAGCTTAGTCCCGCCTAGCGGTTACAATGAGCAGTTCTTC CASSLVPPSGYNEQFF
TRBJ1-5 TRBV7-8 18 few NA TGTGCCAGCAGCTTAAGAGGAGGCAGGTCTCCAAAGATTCAGCCCCAGCATTTT CASSLRGGRSPKIQPQHF
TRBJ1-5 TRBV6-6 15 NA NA TGTGCCAGCAGAGGCCTGGGACAAGCCAATCAGCCCCAGCATTTT CASRGLGQANQPQHF
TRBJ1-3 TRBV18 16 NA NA TGTGCCAGCTCACCCCAACACGTCTTCTCTGGAAACACCATATATTTT CASSPQHVFSGNTIYF
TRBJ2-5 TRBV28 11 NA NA TGTGCCAGCAGATTACAGGAAACCCAGTACTTC CASRLQETQYF
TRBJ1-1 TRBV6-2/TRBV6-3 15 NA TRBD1 TGTGCCAGCAGTTACCCGAGGGGACAGGGGGTTGAAGCTTTCTTT CASSYPRGQGVEAFF
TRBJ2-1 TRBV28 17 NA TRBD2 TGTGCCAGCAGTCCGGGGACTAGCGGGGGGTTTGGAAATGAGCAGTTCTTC CASSPGTSGGFGNEQFF
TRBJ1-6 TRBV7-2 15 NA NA TGTGCCAGCAGCTCACTGACCTTCGGGGATTCACCCCTCCACTTT CASSSLTFGDSPLHF
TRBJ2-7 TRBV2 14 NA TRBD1 TGTGCCAGCAGTGACAGGGGGCACTCCTACGAGCAGTACTTC CASSDRGHSYEQYF
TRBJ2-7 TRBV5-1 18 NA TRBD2 TGCGCCAGCAGCTTGGCCTTTTCGGTCGGGGGGAGCTCCTACGAGCAGTACTTC CASSLAFSVGGSSYEQYF
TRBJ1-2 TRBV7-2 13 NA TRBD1 TGTGCCAGCAGCGCGGGACAGAACTATGGCTACACCTTC CASSAGQNYGYTF
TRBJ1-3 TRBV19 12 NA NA TGTGCCAGTAGTCCCTCCCAAAACACCATATATTTT CASSPSQNTIYF
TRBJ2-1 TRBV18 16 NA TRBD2 TGTGCCAGCTCACCAATTCCGGGACTAGCGGGAGCTGAGCAGTTCTTC CASSPIPGLAGAEQFF
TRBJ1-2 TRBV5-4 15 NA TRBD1 TGTGCCAGCAGCTGGGAACAGGGGGCCGACTATGGCTACACCTTC CASSWEQGADYGYTF
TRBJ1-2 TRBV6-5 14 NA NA TGTGCCAGCAGTTACTCGTCAGGGCACTTGGGCTACACCTTC CASSYSSGHLGYTF
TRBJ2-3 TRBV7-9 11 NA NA TGTGCCAGTACCTGGGAGGATACGCAGTATTTT CASTWEDTQYF
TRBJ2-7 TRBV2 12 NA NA TGTGCCAGCAGTGATCTGCAGGCACATCCGTACTTC CASSDLQAHPYF
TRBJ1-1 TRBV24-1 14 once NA TGTGCCACCAGTGATGGCCAGGGGAACACTGAAGCTTTCTTT CATSDGQGNTEAFF
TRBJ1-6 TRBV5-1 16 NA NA TGCGCCAGCAGCCCAACAAGGACGGCACCGAATTCACCCCTCCACTTT CASSPTRTAPNSPLHF
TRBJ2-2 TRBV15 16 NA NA TGTGCCACCAGCAGAGATAAGGTCTTGGGCACCGGGGAGCTGTTTTTT CATSRDKVLGTGELFF
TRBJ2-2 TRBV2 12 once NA TGTGCCAGCGACTCGTTATCCGGGGAGCTGTTTTTT CASDSLSGELFF
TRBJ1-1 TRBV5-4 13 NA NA TGTGCCAGCAGCGTCGACAGCAACACTGAAGCTTTCTTT CASSVDSNTEAFF
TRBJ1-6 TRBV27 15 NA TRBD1 TGTGCCAGCAGTTTACAGACAGGGGGCAACTCACCCCTCCACTTT CASSLQTGGNSPLHF
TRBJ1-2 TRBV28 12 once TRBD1 TGTGCCAGCAGTACAGGGGGCCATGGCTACACCTTC CASSTGGHGYTF